These 24 T cell receptor beta chains were all obtained from the same sample, sequenced in a study of cytomegalovirus exposure and HLA in healthy donors. PCR used 60 Vbeta primers and 13 Jbeta primers. Using immunoSEQ multiplex PCR, the repertoire was profiled, and TCRdb retains in-frame clones only, with some absent. The sample holds about 160,000 clones, about 75% seen once. The sample taken for sequencing was PBMCs. The receptors were gathered from a female donor in good health and CMV-seronegative.

This chain uses TRBV4-3 with TRBJ1-1; D remains ambiguous. V shed 0 bases and J shed 0 bases, with 8 bases lying between them. CDR3 size: 15 residues. The germline V gene has CDR1 LGHNA and CDR2 YSLEER. CDR3 DNA sequence: TGCGCCAGCAGCCAAGATTCGGGTATGAACACTGAAGCTTTCTTT. Encoded protein: CASSQDSGMNTEAFF.

The rearrangement links TRBV29-1 to TRBJ2-1, with 9 bases that match TRBD2. V lost 3 bases, J lost 1 base, and 1 base stayed unmatched. Looked up from germline, CDR1 is SQVTM and CDR2 is ANQGSEA. The CDR3 consists of 14 residues. The CDR3 DNA reads as TGCAGCGTTGAGCGGGAGGGGTCCTACAATGAGCAGTTCTTC. Protein sequence: CSVEREGSYNEQFF.

The V call is TRBV29-1, the J call TRBJ1-1; a possible D gene is TRBD1 (6 bases). V was trimmed by 5 bases and J by 0 bases, leaving 10 bases between them. The CDR3 totals 13 residues. CDR1 SQVTM and CDR2 ANQGSEA come from the germline V gene. CDR3: CSVRDTLNTEAFF. CDR3 DNA: TGCAGCGTTAGGGACACGCTGAACACTGAAGCTTTCTTT.

The CDR3 sequence: CASSIFQAEAFF. In nucleotides, the CDR3 is TGTGCCAGTAGTATTTTTCAGGCTGAAGCTTTCTTT. The V gene is TRBV19, the J gene TRBJ1-1; D gene unclear. CDR3 length: 12 amino acids. The V end lost 3 bases, the J end lost 6 bases, and 8 bases lay between the germline ends. Germline V gene data show CDR1 as LNHDA and CDR2 as SQIVND (reference sequence).

The rearrangement joins TRBV2 to TRBJ2-1, with D unresolved. The germline CDR1 and CDR2 sequences are SNHLY and FYNNEI. The CDR3 is 13 amino acids. V gave up 5 bases and J gave up 2 bases, with 7 bases separating them. This CDR3 is CASSTAPYNEQFF. CDR3 in DNA: TGTGCCAGCAGTACAGCCCCCTACAATGAGCAGTTCTTC.

The chain links TRBV4-3 to TRBJ2-7; 12 positions agree with TRBD1. The V segment lost 2 bases and the J segment 5 bases; nucleotides outside the gene matches: 4. CDR1 is LGHNA and CDR2 is YSLEER in the germline V gene. The CDR3 consists of 15 residues. The DNA of the CDR3 is TGCGCCAGCAGCCAATTAGGGACAGGGGGCAACGAGCAGTACTTC. Translating gives CASSQLGTGGNEQYF.

The chain couples TRBV18 to TRBJ1-1; 7 nucleotides agree with TRBD1. Trimming at V came to 6 bases and at J to 2 bases, leaving 9 bases not matched to a gene. CDR3 length: 15 amino acids. Germline assignment: CDR1 KGHSH and CDR2 LQKENI. The CDR3 loop reads CASSPQGTANTEAFF. CDR3 nucleotides: TGTGCCAGCTCCCCCCAGGGGACAGCAAACACTGAAGCTTTCTTT. The full variable domain, completed using reference TRBV18 and TRBJ1-1, is NAGVMQNPRHLVRRRGQEARLRCSPMKGHSHVYWYRQLPEEGLKFMVYLQKENIIDESGMPKERFSAEFPKEGPSILRIQQVVRGDSAAYFCASSPQGTANTEAFFGQGTRLTVV.

This rearrangement joins TRBV29-1 to TRBJ1-1; D gene ambiguous. CDR1 is SQVTM, CDR2 ANQGSEA, per germline. V shed 7 bases and J shed 1 base, with 16 bases lying between them. The CDR3 consists of 14 residues. The CDR3 is CSAGLLAPNTEAFF. CDR3 bases: TGCAGCGCCGGTCTTCTTGCCCCGAACACTGAAGCTTTCTTT.

This chain links TRBV4-2 with TRBJ1-2; 7 nucleotides match TRBD1. Unmatched junction bases numbered 4, after V lost 3 bases and J lost 6 bases. This CDR3 is built from 13 residues. Germline values: CDR1 LGHNA, CDR2 YNFKEQ. The CDR3 here is CASSHQGGHGYTF. The CDR3 bases are TGTGCCAGCAGCCACCAGGGGGGACATGGCTACACCTTC.

This clone was found a few times. This rearrangement joins TRBV18 to TRBJ1-2; 7 bases are shared with TRBD1. Germline lookup yields CDR1 KGHSH and CDR2 LQKENI. The ends lost 3 bases at V and 3 bases at J; junction bases unmatched: 1. CDR3 length: 13 amino acids. CDR3 residues: CASSPGTDYGYTF. The CDR3 coding sequence is TGTGCCAGCTCACCCGGGACAGACTATGGCTACACCTTC.

The chain employs TRBV19 and TRBJ1-1; a weak D match, TRBD1 (5 bases). The CDR3 has 12 residues. Trimming stripped 2 bases from V and 10 bases from J, with 11 bases between. The germline CDR1 and CDR2 sequences are LNHDA and SQIVND (reference sequence). The CDR3 is CASSITGGAAFF. The CDR3 DNA is TGTGCCAGTAGTATAACAGGCGGGGCAGCTTTCTTT.

V gene TRBV7-8 combines with J gene TRBJ2-5, with 8 bases aligning to TRBD1. The germline CDR1 and CDR2 sequences are SGHVS and FQNEAQ. This CDR3 has 13 residues. With V trimmed by 5 bases and J by 5 bases, 4 bases remained unmatched. CDR3 DNA sequence: TGTGCCAGCAGCGCGGACAGGGTGGAGACCCAGTACTTC. This sequence encodes CASSADRVETQYF. The full variable domain, with the rest looked up from reference TRBV7-8 and TRBJ2-5, is GAGVSQSPRYKVAKRGQDVALRCDPISGHVSLFWYQQALGQGPEFLTYFQNEAQLDKSGLPSDRFFAERPEGSVSTLKIQRTQQEDSAVYLCASSADRVETQYFGPGTRLLVL.

This chain connects TRBV18 to TRBJ1-2, with 10 bases fitting TRBD1. Germline V gene data show CDR1 as KGHSH and CDR2 as LQKENI. The ends lost 3 bases at V and 6 bases at J; junction bases unmatched: 4. The CDR3 sequence is 14 residues long. The CDR3 DNA reads TGTGCCAGCTCACCCAGACAGGGGGCAAATGGCTACACCTTC. Translating gives CASSPRQGANGYTF.

The V and J genes are TRBV19 and TRBJ1-2; the match to TRBD1 covers 11 bases. The CDR3 extends over 12 amino acids. Germline assignment: CDR1 LNHDA and CDR2 SQIVND (reference sequence). J gave up 6 bases and V 7 bases, and 1 base lay outside the gene matches. CDR3: CASTDRGHGYTF. The CDR3 coding sequence is TGTGCCAGTACGGACAGGGGGCATGGCTACACCTTC.

This clone was observed a few times. The rearrangement uses TRBV5-8 and TRBJ1-3; D not certain. Per the germline V gene, CDR1 is SGHTS and CDR2 is YDEGEE. With 4 bases removed from V and 4 bases from J, the gap between germline ends came to 12 bases. The CDR3 spans 14 residues. The CDR3 nucleotides read TGTGCCAGCAGCCTTCGAGGGTTGGGAAACACCATATATTTT. Translated, it gives CASSLRGLGNTIYF. Full variable domain (rest looked up from reference TRBV5-8 and TRBJ1-3): EAGVTQSPTHLIKTRGQQATLRCSPISGHTSVYWYQQALGLGLQFLLWYDEGEERNRGNFPPRFSGRQFPNYSSELNVNALELEDSALYLCASSLRGLGNTIYFGEGSWLTVV.

The V and J genes are TRBV28 and TRBJ2-7, with D tentatively TRBD2 (6 bases). Trimming took 5 bases from V and 4 from J, leaving 9 bases between them. The CDR3 extends over 12 amino acids. Germline V CDR1 and CDR2: MDHEN, SYDVKM. The CDR3 sequence: CASSGGGYEQYF. In DNA, the CDR3 is TGTGCCAGCAGTGGTGGAGGGTACGAGCAGTACTTC.

This chain links TRBV7-9 with TRBJ1-2; 7 bases map to TRBD1. This CDR3 comprises 14 residues. Germline V gene lookup returns CDR1 SEHNR and CDR2 FQNEAQ (reference sequence). Trimming cost V 4 bases and J 8 bases; bases outside gene matches: 10. As DNA, the CDR3 is TGTGCCAGCAGCTCGTGGGACAGCCAGGGGGGCTACACCTTC. Protein sequence: CASSSWDSQGGYTF.

The chain combines TRBV29-1 with TRBJ2-5; D is possibly TRBD2 (7 bases). This CDR3 is 15 amino acids long. Trimming pared 5 bases from V and 1 base from J, leaving 17 bases between. Germline V lookup: CDR1 SQVTM, CDR2 ANQGSEA. CDR3 nucleotide sequence: TGCAGCGTTTCGGGGGGCCCGGGAGGCCAAGAGACCCAGTACTTC. Residues: CSVSGGPGGQETQYF.

J is TRBJ2-7 and V is TRBV6-4; 9 nucleotides agree with TRBD2. Looked up from germline, CDR1 is MRHNA and CDR2 is SNTAGT. The CDR3 covers 15 residues. The trim removed 8 bases at V and 3 bases at J, leaving 11 bases unmatched. In DNA form, the CDR3 reads TGTGCCAGCCCCCTAGGGCTAGCGGGGTTCTACGAGCAGTACTTC. Protein: CASPLGLAGFYEQYF.

This clone appeared a few times. This rearrangement joins TRBV19 to TRBJ2-1; D may be TRBD1 (8 bases). Germline CDR1 and CDR2: LNHDA and SQIVND (reference sequence). The length of the CDR3 is 13 residues. Deletions cut 5 bases from V and 10 bases from J, with 15 bases between. The CDR3 bases are TGTGCCAGTAGTGCGAAACAGGGGGGGGAGCAGTTCTTC. Its protein product is CASSAKQGGEQFF. Looking up the rest from reference TRBV19 and TRBJ2-1 gives the full variable domain: DGGITQSPKYLFRKEGQNVTLSCEQNLNHDAMYWYRQDPGQGLRLIYYSQIVNDFQKGDIAEGYSVSREKKESFPLTVTSAQKNPTAFYLCASSAKQGGEQFFGPGTRLTVL.

The chain employs TRBV27 and TRBJ2-5; D may be TRBD2 (5 bases). The CDR3 runs 13 residues. Germline V CDR1 and CDR2: MNHEY, SMNVEV (reference sequence). The V gene lost 4 bases and the J gene lost 4 bases, with 10 bases spanning the gap. This chain's CDR3 is CASSSGEGETQYF. The CDR3 DNA is TGTGCCAGCAGTTCCGGGGAAGGAGAGACCCAGTACTTC.

The rearrangement joins TRBV9 to TRBJ2-5; a weak D match, TRBD1 (6 bases). V was cut by 3 bases and J by 5 bases, with 14 bases left in between. The V gene's germline CDR1 is SGDLS and CDR2 YYNGEE. The CDR3 loop spans 14 amino acids. This chain's CDR3 is CASSAGHPVETQYF. CDR3 in DNA: TGTGCCAGCAGCGCGGGACACCCGGTTGAGACCCAGTACTTC.

The chain links TRBV6-1 to TRBJ1-5; D may be TRBD1 (6 bases). CDR3 length: 14 amino acids. The ends were cut back, 8 bases at V and 0 bases at J, with 11 bases in the middle. In germline, CDR1 is MNHNS, CDR2 SASEGT. CDR3 sequence (DNA): TGTGCCAGCGACCCCAGGGGTAGCAATCAGCCCCAGCATTTT. This encodes CASDPRGSNQPQHF.

The chain links TRBV29-1 to TRBJ2-3; D is perhaps TRBD1 (6 bases). V was pared by 8 bases and J by 14 bases, with 26 bases between. The CDR3 has 13 residues. Germline V lookup: CDR1 SQVTM, CDR2 ANQGSEA. In DNA form, the CDR3 reads TGCAGCACCGGAGGACCGGGACAACTCATCCGGTATTTT. It codes for CSTGGPGQLIRYF.